This passage covers 11 T cell receptor beta chains from one sample sequenced in a study of cytomegalovirus exposure and HLA in healthy donors. The study ran its PCR with 60 Vbeta and 13 Jbeta primers. The data were produced by immunoSEQ multiplex PCR, yet TCRdb's version contains in-frame clones alone and is incomplete. This table holds about 92,000 clones, approximately 84% found once. The sequencing sample was made of PBMCs. Receptors were obtained from a woman between 18 and 29 years old in good health and CMV-seropositive.

This chain connects TRBV25-1 to TRBJ1-4, with TRBD1 as a possible D gene (5 bases). The CDR3 runs to 14 residues. Trimming removed 4 bases at V and 4 bases at J, with 10 bases between. Germline V gene data show CDR1 as MGHDK and CDR2 as SYGVNS. CDR3: CASSVGPGNEKLFF. As DNA, the CDR3 is TGTGCCAGCAGTGTGGGGCCCGGTAATGAAAAACTGTTTTTT.

The chain recombines TRBV5-1 with TRBJ2-3; 9 bases line up with TRBD1. The V segment lost 1 base and the J segment 4 bases; nucleotides outside the gene matches: 7. The germline CDR1 and CDR2 sequences are SGHRS and YFSETQ. The CDR3 runs 16 residues. The chain's CDR3 is CASSLQGQGGSDTQYF. In DNA, the CDR3 is TGCGCCAGCAGCTTGCAGGGACAGGGAGGTTCAGATACGCAGTATTTT.

This rearrangement joins TRBV6-5 to TRBJ2-7; the D gene is possibly TRBD1 (7 bases). Germline CDR1 is MNHEY and CDR2 is SVGAGI. V was trimmed by 10 bases and J by 5 bases, leaving 24 bases between them. The CDR3 totals 15 residues. Here the CDR3 reads CATRDQGGFIHEQYF. The CDR3, as DNA: TGTGCCACCCGGGACCAGGGGGGCTTCATCCACGAGCAGTACTTC.

V is TRBV29-1 and J is TRBJ2-4, with 8 bases fitting TRBD1. The CDR3 totals 11 residues. J gave up 9 bases and V 5 bases, and 3 bases lay outside the gene matches. Germline CDR1 reads SQVTM; CDR2 reads ANQGSEA. The CDR3 loop reads CSVQDRAIQYF. The CDR3 coding sequence is TGCAGCGTTCAGGACAGGGCCATTCAGTACTTC.

V usage is TRBV10-1 and J usage is TRBJ2-7, with 14 bases that match TRBD2. V shed 4 bases, J shed 5 bases, and the junction held 1 base outside the gene matches. The CDR3 extends over 14 amino acids. Per the germline V gene, CDR1 is WNHNN and CDR2 is SYGVQD (reference sequence). In nucleotides, the CDR3 is TGCGCCAGCAGTGGGGGACTAGCGGGAGACGAGCAGTACTTC. Protein product: CASSGGLAGDEQYF.

In this sample, this clone turned up a few times. This chain uses TRBV7-9 with TRBJ1-4; D uncertain. The length of the CDR3 is 14 residues. Trimming took off 2 bases at V and 3 bases at J, with 7 bases between the two ends. CDR1 and CDR2 from the germline V gene are SEHNR and FQNEAQ (reference sequence). The CDR3 is CASSLRESNEKLFF. CDR3 DNA sequence: TGTGCCAGCAGCTTAAGGGAGTCTAATGAAAAACTGTTTTTT.

CDR3 nucleotides: TGTGCCAGCAGTGTCCATGCAGGTCTGGAAAAACTGTTTTTT. Translated: CASSVHAGLEKLFF. The chain links TRBV2 to TRBJ1-4; D gene unclear. V was clipped by 4 bases and J by 8 bases, with 14 bases between them. The V gene's germline CDR1 is SNHLY and CDR2 FYNNEI. This CDR3 is built from 14 residues.

This sequence joins TRBV5-1 and TRBJ2-3, with TRBD1 as a possible D gene (5 bases). Germline values: CDR1 SGHRS, CDR2 YFSETQ. The CDR3 extends over 13 amino acids. The ends were cut back, 4 bases at V and 0 bases at J, with 6 bases in the middle. The DNA of the CDR3 is TGCGCCAGCAGCGGGGCTAGCACAGATACGCAGTATTTT. Translation gives CASSGASTDTQYF.

The chain combines TRBV6-1 with TRBJ1-1; D not resolved. Germline lookup yields CDR1 MNHNS and CDR2 SASEGT. V was trimmed by 1 base and J by 4 bases, leaving 13 bases between them. The CDR3 is 15 residues long. The DNA for the CDR3 is TGTGCCAGCAGTGAAGACAGCCCTCTCATCACTGAAGCTTTCTTT. Its translation: CASSEDSPLITEAFF.

The chain is built from TRBV18 and TRBJ2-3, with D unresolved. The length of the CDR3 is 16 residues. Trimming took 3 bases from V and 4 from J, leaving 17 bases between them. Germline assignment: CDR1 KGHSH and CDR2 LQKENI. This chain's CDR3 is CASSPAVNIHADTQYF. The DNA for the CDR3 is TGTGCCAGCTCACCGGCTGTAAATATTCACGCAGATACGCAGTATTTT.

This chain joins TRBV1 and TRBJ2-5; the D call in the table, TRBD2, was not verified against the DNA. TRBV1 is designated a pseudogene. This CDR3 is 15 amino acids long. CDR3 in DNA: TGCACCAGTACGCCCCACGGGGGGGGTCAAGAGACCCAGTACTTC. It specifies CTSTPHGGGQETQYF.